Listed here is a single T cell receptor (beta chain). Only in-frame clones appear in the TCRdb table, and some are missing; sequencing was by immunoSEQ multiplex PCR. The repertoire holds roughly 280,000 clones, with roughly nine tenths as singletons. Germline-derived CDR1 and CDR2 are MNHNY and SVGAGI (reference sequence). The CDR3 loop spans 15 amino acids. The V and J ends lost 6 bases and 2 bases, in that order; junction bases with no gene match: 7. The data belong to a study of blood T cell repertoires in COVID-19. Symptom resolution, clearance, or two negative PCRs marked the recovered donors of Cohort 3.

What was sequenced was PBMCs or T cells enriched from blood (not recorded which). This receptor was identified in a woman between 45 and 65 years old who had recovered from COVID-19. This chain uses TRBV6-6 with TRBJ1-2, with 9 bases aligning to TRBD1. CDR3 protein: CASSLTGGGNYGYTF. CDR3 coding DNA: TGTGCCAGCAGCCTGACAGGGGGAGGCAACTATGGCTACACCTTC.